This TCR beta chain was sequenced during a study of blood T cell repertoires in COVID-19. Across the whole study: Nucleic acid was either cDNA or gDNA, and it came from T cells, B-cell-depleted T cells, or PBMCs.

Germline CDR1 LNHNV, CDR2 YYDKDF (reference sequence). Between the trimmed V and J ends, which lost 0 bases and 2 bases, there was a span of 4 bases. CDR3 length: 13 residues. TCRdb's table, derived via immunoSEQ multiplex PCR, lists solely in-frame clones and lacks some. The table records 250,000 or so clones, about 88% of them present only once. Sequenced material: peripheral blood. The TCR originated in a man aged 25-40 years with active or convalescent COVID-19. V gene TRBV15 combines with J gene TRBJ1-2; D gene unclear. The CDR3, as DNA: TGTGCCACCAGCAGAGACGGGAACTATGGCTACACCTTC. Its protein is CATSRDGNYGYTF. The entire variable domain, with the rest obtained from reference TRBV15 and TRBJ1-2, is as follows: DAMVIQNPRYQVTQFGKPVTLSCSQTLNHNVMYWYQQKSSQAPKLLFHYYDKDFNNEADTPDNFQSRRPNTSFCFLDIRSPGLGDTAMYLCATSRDGNYGYTFGSGTRLTVV.